Listed here is a single T cell receptor (beta chain). Antigen unknown. The data originate from a study of beta chain features in type 1 diabetes. Points from the study as a whole: In every one of the four CD4+ subsets, TCRB CDR3s were moderately but significantly shorter in Type 1 diabetes patients.

Sequencing targeted expressed TCRB transcripts, as all isolated RNA had been reverse transcribed. TCRdb's table, derived via immunoSEQ multiplex PCR, lists solely in-frame clones and lacks some. The profile shows about 160,000 clones, 6.5% to 10% of them singletons. This sequence was found in a woman younger than 35 with type 1 diabetes. The material sequenced was central memory CD4+ T cells from blood.

The CDR3 DNA follows: TGTGCCAGCAGTTCCCTCCAGCAGGCGAACGAGCAGTACTTC. Protein product: CASSSLQQANEQYF. The chain employs TRBV25-1 and TRBJ2-7, with D hard to call. The V end was cut by 5 bases, the J end by 5 bases, with 16 bases between. Germline lookup yields CDR1 MGHDK and CDR2 SYGVNS. This CDR3 has 14 residues.